One sample yielded the 4 T cell receptor beta chains listed below, sequenced in a study of T cell responses to AZD1222 COVID-19 vaccine. The assay was immunoSEQ multiplex PCR, and TCRdb's table has in-frame clones only and misses some. There are 120,000 or so clones in the sample; about 85% occur only once, and over 1.5% lies in the top ten. Sequenced here: peripheral blood, sampled on day 0 of AZD1222 vaccination. The receptors were sampled from an adult in good health.

This clone was seen once. V usage is TRBV27 and J usage is TRBJ1-5; D may be TRBD1 (5 bases). Trimming took off 3 bases at V and 1 base at J, with 10 bases between the two ends. CDR3 size: 15 residues. Germline V gene lookup returns CDR1 MNHEY and CDR2 SMNVEV (reference sequence). This CDR3 is CASSFQGGSNQPQHF. The CDR3 DNA reads TGTGCCAGCAGTTTTCAGGGTGGGAGCAATCAGCCCCAGCATTTT.

The V call is TRBV6-5, the J call TRBJ1-5, with 10 bases fitting TRBD1. Germline V CDR1 and CDR2: MNHEY, SVGAGI. V gave up 5 bases and J gave up 4 bases; unmatched junction bases: 5. This CDR3 comprises 15 residues. DNA for the CDR3: TGTGCCAGCAGTCCCGACAGGGGGCGGAATCAGCCCCAGCATTTT. Translating it yields CASSPDRGRNQPQHF.

The genes are TRBV21-1 and TRBJ1-4. TRBV21-1 is a pseudogene segment. The CDR3 runs to 16 residues. Here the CDR3 DNA reads TGTGCCAGCAGCACTAGGGGACCAGCTCTGAATGAAAAACTGTTTTTT. Residues: CASSTRGPALNEKLFF.

The gene calls are TRBV10-3 and TRBJ1-1; the match to TRBD1 covers 9 bases. CDR3 size: 15 residues. J lost 1 base, V lost 6 bases, and 6 bases had no gene match. Germline V gene data show CDR1 as ENHRY and CDR2 as SYGVKD. The CDR3 loop is CAIRDPGQGNTEAFF. As DNA, the CDR3 is TGTGCCATCAGGGACCCGGGACAGGGGAACACTGAAGCTTTCTTT.